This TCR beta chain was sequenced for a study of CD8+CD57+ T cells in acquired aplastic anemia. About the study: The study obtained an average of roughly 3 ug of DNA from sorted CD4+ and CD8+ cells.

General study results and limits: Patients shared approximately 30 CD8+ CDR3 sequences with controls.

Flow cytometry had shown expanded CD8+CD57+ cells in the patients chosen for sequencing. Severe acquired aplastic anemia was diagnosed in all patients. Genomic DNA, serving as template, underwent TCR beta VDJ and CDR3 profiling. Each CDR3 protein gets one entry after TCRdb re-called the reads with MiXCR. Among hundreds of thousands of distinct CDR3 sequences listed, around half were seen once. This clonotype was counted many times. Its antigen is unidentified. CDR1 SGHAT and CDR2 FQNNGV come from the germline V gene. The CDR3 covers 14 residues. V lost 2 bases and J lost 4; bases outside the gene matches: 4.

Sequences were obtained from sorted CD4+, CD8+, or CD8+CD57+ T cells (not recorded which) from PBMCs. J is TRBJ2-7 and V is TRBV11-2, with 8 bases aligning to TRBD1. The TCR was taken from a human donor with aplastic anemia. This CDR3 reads CASSLMDRVYEQYF. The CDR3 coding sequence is TGTGCCAGCAGCTTAATGGACAGGGTATACGAGCAGTACTTC.